This TCR beta chain was found in a study of blood T cell repertoires in COVID-19. On the study more broadly: The United States, Italy and Spain provided the acute and convalescent COVID-19 samples. In each case, the material was cDNA or gDNA derived from T cells, B-cell-depleted T cells, or PBMCs.

The germline gives CDR1 SGHNT, CDR2 YYREEE (reference sequence). The CDR3 contains 15 residues. V was clipped by 3 bases and J by 4 bases; unmatched bases: 7. Methods used by the authors: The assay estimated nucleated cells by amplifying reference gene primers. Sequencing was performed with immunoSEQ multiplex PCR; in TCRdb, only in-frame clones are kept and a portion is missing. That table supplies the V and J calls and clone size; D and trimming were determined from the DNA. The sample includes about 500,000 clones, about 89% of them seen just once. This clone has only a few counts. Enrollment of patients from Seattle took place during active infection, with longitudinal follow-up.

The chain is built from TRBV5-4 and TRBJ1-2; the match to TRBD1 covers 9 bases. The sample consisted of peripheral blood. The receptor was derived from a woman aged 45-65 years with COVID-19, enrolled during active disease. The CDR3 loop is CASSSPGQGVYGYTF. In DNA form, the CDR3 reads TGTGCCAGCAGCTCTCCGGGACAGGGCGTCTATGGCTACACCTTC.